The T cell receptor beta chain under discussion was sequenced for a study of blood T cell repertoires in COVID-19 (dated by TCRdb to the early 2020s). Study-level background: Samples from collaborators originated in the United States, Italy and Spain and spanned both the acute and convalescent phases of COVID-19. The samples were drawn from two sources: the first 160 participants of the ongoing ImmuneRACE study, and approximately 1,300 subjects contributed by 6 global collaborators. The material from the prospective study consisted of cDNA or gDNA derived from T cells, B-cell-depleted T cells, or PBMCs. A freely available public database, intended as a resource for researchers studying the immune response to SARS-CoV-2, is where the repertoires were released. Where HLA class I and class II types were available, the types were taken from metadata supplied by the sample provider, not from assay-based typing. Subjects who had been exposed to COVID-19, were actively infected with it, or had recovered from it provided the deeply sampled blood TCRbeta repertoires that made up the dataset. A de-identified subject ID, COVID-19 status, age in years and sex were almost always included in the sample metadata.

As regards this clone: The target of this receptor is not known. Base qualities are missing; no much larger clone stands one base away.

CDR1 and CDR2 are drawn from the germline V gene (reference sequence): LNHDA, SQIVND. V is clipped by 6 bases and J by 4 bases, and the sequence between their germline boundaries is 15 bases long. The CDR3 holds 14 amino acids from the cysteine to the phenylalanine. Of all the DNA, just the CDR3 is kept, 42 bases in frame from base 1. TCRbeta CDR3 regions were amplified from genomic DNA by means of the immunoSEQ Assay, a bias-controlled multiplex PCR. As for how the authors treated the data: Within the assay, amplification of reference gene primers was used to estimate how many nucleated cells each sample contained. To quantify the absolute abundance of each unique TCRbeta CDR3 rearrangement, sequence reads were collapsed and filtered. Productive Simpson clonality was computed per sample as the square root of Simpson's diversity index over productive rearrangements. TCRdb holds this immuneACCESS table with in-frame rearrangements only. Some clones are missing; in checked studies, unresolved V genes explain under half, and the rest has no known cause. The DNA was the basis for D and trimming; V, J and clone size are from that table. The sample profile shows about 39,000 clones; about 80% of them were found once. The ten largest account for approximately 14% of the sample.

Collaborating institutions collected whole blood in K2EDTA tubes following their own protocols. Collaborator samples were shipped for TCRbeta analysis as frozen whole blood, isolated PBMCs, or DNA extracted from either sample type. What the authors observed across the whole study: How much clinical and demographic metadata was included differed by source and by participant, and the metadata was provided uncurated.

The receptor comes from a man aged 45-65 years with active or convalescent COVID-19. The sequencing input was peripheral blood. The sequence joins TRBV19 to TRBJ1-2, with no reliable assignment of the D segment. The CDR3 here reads CASRTDGGSYGYTF. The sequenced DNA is TGTGCCAGTAGGACCGACGGAGGCTCCTATGGCTACACCTTC.